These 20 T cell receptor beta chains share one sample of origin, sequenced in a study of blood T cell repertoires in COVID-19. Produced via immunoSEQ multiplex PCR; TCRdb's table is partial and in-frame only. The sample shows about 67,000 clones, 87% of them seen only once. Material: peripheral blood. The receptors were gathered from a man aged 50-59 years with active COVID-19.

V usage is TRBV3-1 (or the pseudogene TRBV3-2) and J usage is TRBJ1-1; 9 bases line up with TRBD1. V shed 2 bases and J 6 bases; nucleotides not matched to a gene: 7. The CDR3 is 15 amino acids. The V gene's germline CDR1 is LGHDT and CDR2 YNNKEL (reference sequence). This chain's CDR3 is CASSQPGQGGAEAFF. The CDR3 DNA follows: TGTGCCAGCAGCCAACCGGGACAGGGAGGGGCTGAAGCTTTCTTT.

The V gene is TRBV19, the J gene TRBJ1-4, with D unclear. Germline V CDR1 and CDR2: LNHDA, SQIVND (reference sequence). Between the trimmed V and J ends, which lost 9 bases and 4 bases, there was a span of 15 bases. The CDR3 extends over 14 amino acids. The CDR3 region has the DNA TGTGCCAGCGCCCCCAGCCGGGGTAATGAAAAACTGTTTTTT. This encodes CASAPSRGNEKLFF.

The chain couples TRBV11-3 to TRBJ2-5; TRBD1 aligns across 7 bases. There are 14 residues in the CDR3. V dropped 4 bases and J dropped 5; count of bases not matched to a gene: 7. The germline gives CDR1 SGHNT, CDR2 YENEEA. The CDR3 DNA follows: TGTGCCAGCAGCTCTGGACAGGAGATGGAGACCCAGTACTTC. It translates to CASSSGQEMETQYF.

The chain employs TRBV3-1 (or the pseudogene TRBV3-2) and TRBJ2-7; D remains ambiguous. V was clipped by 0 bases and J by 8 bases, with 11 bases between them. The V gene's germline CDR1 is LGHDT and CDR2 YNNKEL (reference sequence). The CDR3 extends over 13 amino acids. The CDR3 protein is CASSQEYSRQQYF. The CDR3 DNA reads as TGTGCCAGCAGCCAAGAGTACTCTAGGCAGCAGTACTTC.

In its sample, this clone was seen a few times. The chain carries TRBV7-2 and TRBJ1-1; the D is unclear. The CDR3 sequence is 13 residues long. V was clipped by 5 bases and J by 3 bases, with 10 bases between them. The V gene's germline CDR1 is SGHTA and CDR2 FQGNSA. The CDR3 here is CASSPRRDTEAFF. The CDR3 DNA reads TGTGCCAGCAGCCCACGTCGGGACACTGAAGCTTTCTTT.

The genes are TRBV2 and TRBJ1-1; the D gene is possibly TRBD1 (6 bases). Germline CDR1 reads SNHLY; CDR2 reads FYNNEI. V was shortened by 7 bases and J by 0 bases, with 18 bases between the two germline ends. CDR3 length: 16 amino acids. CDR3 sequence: CASTLGTPNLNTEAFF. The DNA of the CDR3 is TGTGCCAGCACCCTGGGGACACCGAACCTGAACACTGAAGCTTTCTTT.

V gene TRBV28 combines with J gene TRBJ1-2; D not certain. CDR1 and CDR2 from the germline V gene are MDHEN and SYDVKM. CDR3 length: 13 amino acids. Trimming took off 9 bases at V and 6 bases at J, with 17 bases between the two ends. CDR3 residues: CASRAWERDGYTF. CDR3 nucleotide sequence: TGTGCCAGTCGGGCTTGGGAGCGAGATGGCTACACCTTC.

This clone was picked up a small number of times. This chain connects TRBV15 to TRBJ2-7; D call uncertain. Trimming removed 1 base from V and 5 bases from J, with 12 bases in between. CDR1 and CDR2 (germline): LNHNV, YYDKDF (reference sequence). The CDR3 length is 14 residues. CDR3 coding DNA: TGTGCCACCAGCAGAGGTGGTAGCTTAGACGAGCAGTACTTC. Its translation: CATSRGGSLDEQYF.

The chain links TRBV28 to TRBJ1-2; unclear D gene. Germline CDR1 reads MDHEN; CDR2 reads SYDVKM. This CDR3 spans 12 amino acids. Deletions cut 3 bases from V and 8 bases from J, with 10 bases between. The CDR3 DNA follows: TGTGCCAGCAGTTTCGGGGATCGGGGCTACACCTTC. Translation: CASSFGDRGYTF.

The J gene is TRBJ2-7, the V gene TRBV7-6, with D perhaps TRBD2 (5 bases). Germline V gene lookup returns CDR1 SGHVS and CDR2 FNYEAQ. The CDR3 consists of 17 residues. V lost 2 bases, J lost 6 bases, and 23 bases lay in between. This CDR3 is CASSLQFARSGISEQYF. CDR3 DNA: TGTGCCAGCAGCTTACAGTTCGCGAGGTCGGGGATCTCCGAGCAGTACTTC. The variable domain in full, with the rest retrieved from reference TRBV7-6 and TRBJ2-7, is GAGVSQSPRYKVTKRGQDVALRCDPISGHVSLYWYRQALGQGPEFLTYFNYEAQQDKSGLPNDRFSAERPEGSISTLTIQRTEQRDSAMYRCASSLQFARSGISEQYFGPGTRLTVT.

The CDR3 DNA reads as TGTGCCAGCAGTGGGACTGCCTCCTACGAGCAGTACTTC. This translates into CASSGTASYEQYF. J is TRBJ2-7 and V is TRBV28; TRBD2 is a possible D gene (6 bases). The CDR3 sequence is 13 residues long. Germline V gene data show CDR1 as MDHEN and CDR2 as SYDVKM. Trimming removed 5 bases at V and 0 bases at J, with 8 bases between.

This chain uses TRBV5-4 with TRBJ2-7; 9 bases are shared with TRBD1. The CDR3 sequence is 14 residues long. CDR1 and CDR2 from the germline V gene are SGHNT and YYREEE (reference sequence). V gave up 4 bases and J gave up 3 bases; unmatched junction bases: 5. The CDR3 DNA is TGTGCCAGCAGCGGGGACAGGGCAGGCTACGAGCAGTACTTC. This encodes CASSGDRAGYEQYF.

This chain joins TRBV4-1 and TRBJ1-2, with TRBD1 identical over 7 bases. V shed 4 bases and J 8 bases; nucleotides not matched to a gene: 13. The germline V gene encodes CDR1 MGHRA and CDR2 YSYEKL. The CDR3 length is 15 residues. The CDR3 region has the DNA TGCGCCAGCAGCCCCCGGAACAGGGGAGTGGGGGGCTACACCTTC. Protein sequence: CASSPRNRGVGGYTF.

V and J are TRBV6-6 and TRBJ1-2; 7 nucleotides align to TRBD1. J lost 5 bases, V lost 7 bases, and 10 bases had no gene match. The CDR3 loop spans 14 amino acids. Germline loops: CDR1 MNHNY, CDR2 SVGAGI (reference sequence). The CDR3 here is CASMEQGLRYGYTF. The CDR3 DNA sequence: TGTGCCAGCATGGAACAGGGGCTCCGGTATGGCTACACCTTC.

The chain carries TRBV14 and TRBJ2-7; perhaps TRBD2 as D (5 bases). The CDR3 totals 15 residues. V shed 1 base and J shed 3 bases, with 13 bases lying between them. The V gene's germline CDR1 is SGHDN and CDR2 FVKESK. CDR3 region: CASSQASSRLYEQYF. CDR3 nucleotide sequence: TGTGCCAGCAGCCAAGCTTCTAGCCGCCTCTACGAGCAGTACTTC.

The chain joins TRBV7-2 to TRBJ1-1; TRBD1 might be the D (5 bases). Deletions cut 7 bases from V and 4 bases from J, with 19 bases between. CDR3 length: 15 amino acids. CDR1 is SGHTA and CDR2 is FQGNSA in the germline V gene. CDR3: CASTPREGPSTEAFF. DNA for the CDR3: TGTGCCAGCACCCCCAGGGAGGGGCCGAGCACTGAAGCTTTCTTT.

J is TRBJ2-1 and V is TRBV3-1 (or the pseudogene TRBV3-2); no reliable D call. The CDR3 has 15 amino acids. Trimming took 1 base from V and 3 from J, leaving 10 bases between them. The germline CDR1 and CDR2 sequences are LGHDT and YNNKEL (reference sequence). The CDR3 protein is CASSQGSRDYNEQFF. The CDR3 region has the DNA TGTGCCAGCAGCCAAGGAAGTAGAGACTACAATGAGCAGTTCTTC.

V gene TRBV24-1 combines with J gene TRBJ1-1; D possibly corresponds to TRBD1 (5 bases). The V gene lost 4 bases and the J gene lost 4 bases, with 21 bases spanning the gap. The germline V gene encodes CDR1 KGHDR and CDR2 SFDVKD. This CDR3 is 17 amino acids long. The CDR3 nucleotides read TGTGCCACCAGTGACTCGTCTTCTCAGGGAGGAGGCACTGAAGCTTTCTTT. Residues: CATSDSSSQGGGTEAFF.

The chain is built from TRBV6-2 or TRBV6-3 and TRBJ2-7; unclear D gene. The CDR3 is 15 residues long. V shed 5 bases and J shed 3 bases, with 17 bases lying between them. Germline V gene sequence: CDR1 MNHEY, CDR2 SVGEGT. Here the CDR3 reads CASSRSPPRVYEQYF. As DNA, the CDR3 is TGTGCCAGCAGTCGTAGTCCCCCCCGGGTCTACGAGCAGTACTTC.

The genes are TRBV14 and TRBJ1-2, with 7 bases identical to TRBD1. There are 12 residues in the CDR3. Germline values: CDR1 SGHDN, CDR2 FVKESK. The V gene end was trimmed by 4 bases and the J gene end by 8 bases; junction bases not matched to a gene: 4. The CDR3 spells CASSRDSLGYTF. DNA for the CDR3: TGTGCCAGCAGCCGGGACAGCTTAGGCTACACCTTC.